This T cell receptor (beta chain) was obtained from a study of PD-1 blockade in classical Hodgkin lymphoma. Study results and limitations: Some patients began nivolumab under 1 year after ASCT. These patients were excluded from later analyses. TCR diversity in CD4+, not CD8+, cells rose significantly by C4D1. Why the repertoires differ is still unclear, perhaps disease activity or prior therapy.

Libraries were prepared by immunoSEQ multiplex PCR; TCRdb keeps only in-frame clonotypes and omits some of them. The sample shows roughly 92,000 clones, roughly 92% of them seen only once. Trimming took off 1 base at V and 7 bases at J, with 10 bases between the two ends. The CDR3 is made up of 14 amino acids. Per the germline V gene, CDR1 is MNHEY and CDR2 is SMNVEV (reference sequence). Each patient relapsed following autologous stem cell transplantation, and prior brentuximab vedotin exposure differed. Relapsed/refractory classical Hodgkin lymphoma patients had complete, partial or progressive responses. About this clone: Its antigen is still unknown.

The sequenced sample was peripheral blood mononuclear cells (PBMCs), obtained at baseline. J is TRBJ2-2 and V is TRBV27; D possibly corresponds to TRBD2 (5 bases). The clonotype comes from a human donor with classical Hodgkin lymphoma. The CDR3 DNA reads TGTGCCAGCAGTTTATTCGCGGGTTACGGGGAGCTGTTTTTT. It is translated as CASSLFAGYGELFF.